This T cell receptor beta chain was retrieved from a study of cytomegalovirus exposure and HLA in healthy donors. The study's findings and limits: It was about 150 TCR beta chains that were listed as cytomegalovirus-associated. Later analysis suggested most CMV-associated TCR beta chains were HLA-restricted.

PCR used 60 Vbeta primers and 13 Jbeta primers. The data were produced by immunoSEQ multiplex PCR, yet TCRdb's version contains in-frame clones alone and is incomplete. In the table there are roughly 150,000 clones, about 75% of which are singletons. This clone was observed a handful of times. The antigen is unknown. This clonotype was sampled from a man between 18 and 29 years old in good health and CMV-seronegative. Sample: PBMCs.

The CDR3 region is CASRTRGQGGETQYF. The CDR3 bases are TGCGCCAGCCGAACGAGGGGACAGGGAGGAGAGACCCAGTACTTC. J is TRBJ2-5 and V is TRBV5-1; 9 bases are a match to TRBD1. V trimming: 7 bases; J trimming: 4 bases; junction bases outside the gene matches: 11. This CDR3 has 15 amino acids. Germline V CDR1 and CDR2: SGHRS, YFSETQ.